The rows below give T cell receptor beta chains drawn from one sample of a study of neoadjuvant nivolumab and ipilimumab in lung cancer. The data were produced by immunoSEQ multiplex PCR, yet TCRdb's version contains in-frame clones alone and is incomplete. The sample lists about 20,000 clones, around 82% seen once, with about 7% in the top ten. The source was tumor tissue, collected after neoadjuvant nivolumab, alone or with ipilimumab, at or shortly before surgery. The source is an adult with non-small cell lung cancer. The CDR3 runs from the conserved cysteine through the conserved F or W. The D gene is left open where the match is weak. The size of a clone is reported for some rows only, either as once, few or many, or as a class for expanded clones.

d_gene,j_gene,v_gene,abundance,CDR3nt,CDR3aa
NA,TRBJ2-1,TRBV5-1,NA,TGCGCCAGCAGCCTAAGGGTCGGGTTTGGCAATGAGCAGTTCTTC,CASSLRVGFGNEQFF
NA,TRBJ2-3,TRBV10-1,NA,TGCGCCAGCAGTAGCCAGTCTATGGATACGCAGTATTTT,CASSSQSMDTQYF
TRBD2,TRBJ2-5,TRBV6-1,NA,TGTGCCAGCAGTGCCTCTAGCGGGAACCAAGAGACCCAGTACTTC,CASSASSGNQETQYF
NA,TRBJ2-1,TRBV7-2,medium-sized,TGTGCCAGCAGCTTAGGGGCTAGGGAGTTCTTC,CASSLGAREFF
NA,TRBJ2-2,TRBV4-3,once,TGCGCCAGCAGCCACGGTCGACAGAGCACCGGGGAGCTGTTTTTT,CASSHGRQSTGELFF
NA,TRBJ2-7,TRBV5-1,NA,TGCGCCAGCAGCCCTGACTGGCTCTCCTACGAGCAGTACTTC,CASSPDWLSYEQYF
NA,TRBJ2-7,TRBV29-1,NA,TGCAGCGTTGCCACGGATTCCTACGAGCAGTACTTC,CSVATDSYEQYF
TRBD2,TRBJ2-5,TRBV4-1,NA,TGCGCCAGCAGCCCGGAAGGGCCTCAACTAGCGGGACGAGGAGAGACCCAGTACTTC,CASSPEGPQLAGRGETQYF
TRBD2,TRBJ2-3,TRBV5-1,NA,TGCGCCAGCAGCTTTAGCGGGAAGACAGATACGCAGTATTTT,CASSFSGKTDTQYF
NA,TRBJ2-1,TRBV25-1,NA,TGTGCCAGCAGTCCCCGGGCCCTCAGGGGCAATGAGCAGTTCTTC,CASSPRALRGNEQFF
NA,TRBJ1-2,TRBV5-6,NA,TGTGCCAGCAGCTTGCAGGGGCGAGGAGGCTACACCTTC,CASSLQGRGGYTF
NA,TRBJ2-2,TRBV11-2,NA,TGTGCCAGCAGCTGGACCGGGGAGCTGTTTTTT,CASSWTGELFF
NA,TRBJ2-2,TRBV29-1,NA,TGCAGCGTTGGCCGTAAAGCCGGGGAGCTGTTTTTT,CSVGRKAGELFF
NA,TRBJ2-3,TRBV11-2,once,TGTGCCAGCAGCCCCCGGGCCCTGGGGGCGCAGTATTTT,CASSPRALGAQYF
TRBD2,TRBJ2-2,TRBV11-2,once,TGTGCCAGCAGCCCCCTAGCGGGAGCCGGGGAGCTGTTTTTT,CASSPLAGAGELFF